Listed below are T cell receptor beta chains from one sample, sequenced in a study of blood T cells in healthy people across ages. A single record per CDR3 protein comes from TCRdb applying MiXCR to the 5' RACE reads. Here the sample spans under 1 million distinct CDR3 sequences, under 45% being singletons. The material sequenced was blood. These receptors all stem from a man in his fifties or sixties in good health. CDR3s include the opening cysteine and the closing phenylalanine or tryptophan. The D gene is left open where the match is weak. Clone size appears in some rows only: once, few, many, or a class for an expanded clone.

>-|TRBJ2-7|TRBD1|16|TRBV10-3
CAIRTGQGSSSYEQYF
TGTGCCATCAGGACCGGACAGGGATCGAGCTCCTACGAGCAGTACTTC
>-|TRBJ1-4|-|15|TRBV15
CATSSFGESNEKLFF
TGTGCCACCAGCTCGTTTGGGGAATCTAATGAAAAACTGTTTTTT
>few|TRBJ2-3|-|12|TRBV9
CASSVVGDTQYF
TGTGCCAGCAGCGTAGTGGGAGATACGCAGTATTTT
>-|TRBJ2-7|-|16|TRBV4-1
CASSQVSDFGSLEQYF
TGCGCCAGCAGCCAAGTTTCGGACTTTGGGTCCCTCGAGCAGTACTTC
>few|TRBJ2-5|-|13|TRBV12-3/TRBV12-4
CASSWSSGETQYF
TGTGCCAGCAGTTGGTCCTCCGGAGAGACCCAGTACTTC
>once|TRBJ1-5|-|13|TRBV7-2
CASSFLGAQPQHF
TGTGCCAGCAGCTTTCTGGGGGCGCAGCCCCAGCATTTT
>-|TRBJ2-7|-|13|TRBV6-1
CASIESSGFEQYF
TGTGCCAGCATCGAAAGCTCAGGGTTCGAGCAGTACTTC
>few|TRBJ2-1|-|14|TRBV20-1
CSANSGSGDNEQFF
TGCAGTGCTAATTCCGGTTCGGGGGACAATGAGCAGTTCTTC
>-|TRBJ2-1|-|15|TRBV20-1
CSATRLPGASNEQFF
TGCAGTGCTACTAGACTCCCCGGGGCGTCCAATGAGCAGTTCTTC
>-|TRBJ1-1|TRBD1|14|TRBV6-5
CASSSDREATEAFF
TGTGCCAGCAGTTCCGACAGGGAGGCCACTGAAGCTTTCTTT
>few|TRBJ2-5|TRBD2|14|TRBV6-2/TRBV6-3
CASKVTGLAETQYF
TGTGCCAGCAAAGTTACCGGACTAGCGGAGACCCAGTACTTC
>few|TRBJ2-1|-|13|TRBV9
CASTREPYNEQFF
TGTGCCAGCACAAGGGAACCCTACAATGAGCAGTTCTTC
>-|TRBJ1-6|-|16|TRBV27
CASSSNGYTYNSPLHF
TGTGCCAGCAGTTCGAACGGATATACCTATAATTCACCCCTCCACTTT
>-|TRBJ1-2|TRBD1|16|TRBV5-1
CASSPTSGTGFYGYTF
TGCGCCAGCAGCCCCACCTCCGGGACAGGTTTCTATGGCTACACCTTC
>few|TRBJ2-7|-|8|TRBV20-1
CSPGGGYF
TGCAGTCCCGGGGGAGGGTACTTC
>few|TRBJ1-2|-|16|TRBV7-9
CASRMVAPPYNYGYTF
TGTGCCAGCAGGATGGTAGCCCCACCGTATAACTATGGCTACACCTTC
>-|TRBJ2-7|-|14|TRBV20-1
CSASAKGSYNEQYF
TGCAGTGCTAGCGCTAAAGGCTCCTACAATGAGCAGTACTTC
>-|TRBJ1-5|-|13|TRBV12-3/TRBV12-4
CASNEGINQPQHF
TGTGCCAGCAACGAGGGAATCAATCAGCCCCAGCATTTT
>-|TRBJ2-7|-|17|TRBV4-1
CASSQDPGGTRKYEQYF
TGCGCCAGCAGCCAAGACCCCGGGGGAACTCGAAAGTACGAGCAGTACTTC
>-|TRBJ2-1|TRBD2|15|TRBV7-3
CASSSTSETYNEQFF
TGTGCCAGCAGCTCGACTAGCGAAACCTACAATGAGCAGTTCTTC
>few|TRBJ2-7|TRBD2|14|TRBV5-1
CASSLGAGEREQYF
TGCGCCAGCAGCTTGGGAGCGGGGGAGCGAGAGCAGTACTTC
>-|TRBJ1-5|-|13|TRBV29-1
CSVGYGGDQPQHF
TGCAGCGTAGGTTACGGGGGTGATCAGCCCCAGCATTTT
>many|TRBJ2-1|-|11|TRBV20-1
CSASSYNEQFF
TGCAGTGCTAGTTCCTACAATGAGCAGTTCTTC
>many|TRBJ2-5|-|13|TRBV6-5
CASSYRGGETQYF
TGTGCCAGCAGTTACCGGGGTGGAGAGACCCAGTACTTC
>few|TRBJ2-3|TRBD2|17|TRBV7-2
CASTNRVASGVHDTQYF
TGTGCCAGCACTAACCGGGTGGCTAGCGGGGTACACGATACGCAGTATTTT
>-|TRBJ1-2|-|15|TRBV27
CASSLYPGEHYGYTF
TGTGCCAGCAGTTTATATCCAGGGGAGCACTATGGCTACACCTTC
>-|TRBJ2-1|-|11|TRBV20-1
CSANRAVEQFF
TGCAGTGCTAACCGGGCTGTGGAGCAGTTCTTC
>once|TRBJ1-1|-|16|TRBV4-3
CASSQERAMGNTEAFF
TGCGCCAGCAGCCAAGAACGTGCAATGGGGAACACTGAAGCTTTCTTT
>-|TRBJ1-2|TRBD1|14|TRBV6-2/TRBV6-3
CASSPGQGIAGYTF
TGTGCCAGCTCGCCGGGACAGGGGATTGCTGGCTACACCTTC
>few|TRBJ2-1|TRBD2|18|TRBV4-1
CASSLTSGGGRRYNEQFF
TGCGCCAGCAGCCTTACTAGCGGGGGGGGTCGGCGGTACAATGAGCAGTTCTTC
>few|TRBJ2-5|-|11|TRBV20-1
CSASTEETQYF
TGCAGTGCTTCCACCGAAGAGACCCAGTACTTC
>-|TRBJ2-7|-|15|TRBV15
CATSRGPGSSYEQYF
TGTGCCACCAGCAGAGGTCCGGGTAGCTCCTACGAGCAGTACTTC
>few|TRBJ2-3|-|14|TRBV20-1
CSAPRGPSTDTQYF
TGCAGTGCCCCCCGAGGCCCAAGCACAGATACGCAGTATTTT
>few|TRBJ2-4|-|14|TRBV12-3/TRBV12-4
CASRPRGTKNIQYF
TGTGCCAGCAGGCCGCGGGGGACAAAAAACATTCAGTACTTC
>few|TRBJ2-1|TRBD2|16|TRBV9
CASSPQAVLAGYEQFF
TGTGCCAGCAGCCCCCAGGCAGTCCTAGCGGGGTATGAGCAGTTCTTC
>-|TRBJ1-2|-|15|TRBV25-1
CASSGSRKRDYGYTF
TGTGCCAGCAGTGGATCCAGGAAGAGGGACTATGGCTACACCTTC
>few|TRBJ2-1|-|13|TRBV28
CASSLLTGTSEFF
TGTGCCAGCAGTTTACTGACCGGGACTTCGGAGTTCTTC
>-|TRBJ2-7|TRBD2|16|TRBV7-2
CASSPRGGGLYNEQYF
TGTGCCAGCAGCCCCCGGGGCGGGGGACTATACAATGAGCAGTACTTC
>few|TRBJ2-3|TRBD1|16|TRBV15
CATSRALRQGSDTQYF
TGTGCCACCAGCAGAGCACTGAGACAGGGATCAGATACGCAGTATTTT
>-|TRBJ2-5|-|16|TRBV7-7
CASSSHEGPGQETQYF
TGTGCCAGCAGCTCCCATGAAGGCCCCGGCCAAGAGACCCAGTACTTC
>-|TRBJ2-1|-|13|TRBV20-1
CSARKTHQELQFF
TGCAGTGCTCGAAAAACACACCAGGAATTGCAGTTCTTC
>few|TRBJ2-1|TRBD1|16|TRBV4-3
CASSQGTGGAWNEQFF
TGCGCCAGCAGCCAGGGTACAGGGGGCGCATGGAATGAGCAGTTCTTC
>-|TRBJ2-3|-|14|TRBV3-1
CASSQVGDSDTQYF
TGTGCCAGCAGCCAAGTCGGAGACTCAGATACGCAGTATTTT
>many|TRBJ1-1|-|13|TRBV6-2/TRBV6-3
CASSVDRNTEAFF
TGTGCCAGCAGTGTGGACAGGAACACTGAAGCTTTCTTT
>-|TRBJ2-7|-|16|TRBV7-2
CASSFQPAGDNYEQYF
TGTGCCAGCAGCTTTCAACCGGCGGGGGACAACTACGAGCAGTACTTC
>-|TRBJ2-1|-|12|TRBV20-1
CSASYSPNEQFF
TGCAGTGCTAGTTACAGCCCTAATGAGCAGTTCTTC
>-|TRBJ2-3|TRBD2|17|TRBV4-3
CASSQGPVTSGTDTQYF
TGCGCCAGCAGCCAAGGCCCCGTGACTAGCGGCACAGATACGCAGTATTTT
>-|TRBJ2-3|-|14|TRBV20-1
CSARAGVGTDTQYF
TGCAGTGCTAGAGCAGGAGTTGGGACAGATACGCAGTATTTT
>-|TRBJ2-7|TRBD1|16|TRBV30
CAWSGTGTGRLYEQYF
TGTGCCTGGAGTGGGACCGGGACAGGTCGCCTCTACGAGCAGTACTTC
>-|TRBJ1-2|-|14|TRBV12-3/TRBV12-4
CASSPSYRFYGYTF
TGTGCCAGCAGTCCCTCTTACCGGTTCTATGGCTACACCTTC
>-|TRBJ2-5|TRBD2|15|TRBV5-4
CASSPGLAGRNTQYF
TGTGCCAGCAGCCCGGGACTAGCGGGGCGGAATACCCAGTACTTC
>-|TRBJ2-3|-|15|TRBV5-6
CASSSHLTNTDTQYF
TGTGCCAGCAGCTCACACCTAACAAACACAGATACGCAGTATTTT
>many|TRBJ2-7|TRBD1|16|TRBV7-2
CASSLDSGTGSYEQYF
TGTGCCAGCAGCTTAGACTCCGGGACAGGATCCTACGAGCAGTACTTC
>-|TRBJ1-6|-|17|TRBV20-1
CSARNQGPSGANSPLHF
TGCAGTGCTAGAAACCAGGGGCCTTCGGGGGCGAATTCACCCCTCCACTTT
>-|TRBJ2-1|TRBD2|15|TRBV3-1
CASSSGLAGLNEQFF
TGTGCCAGCAGCTCCGGACTAGCGGGCCTTAATGAGCAGTTCTTC
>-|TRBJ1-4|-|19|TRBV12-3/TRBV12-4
CASSLGGNTGGKFGEKLFF
TGTGCCAGCAGTTTAGGAGGCAACACCGGGGGGAAGTTCGGCGAAAAACTGTTTTTT
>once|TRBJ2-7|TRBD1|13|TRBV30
CAWADRASYEQYF
TGTGCCTGGGCAGACAGGGCCTCCTACGAGCAGTACTTC